The 25 T cell receptor beta chains below all came from one sample that was sequenced in a study of shared clonotypes between healthy human individuals. The protocol was immunoSEQ multiplex PCR, while the TCRdb copy is restricted to in-frame clones and leaves out a portion. The sample carries roughly 500,000 clones, 76% recorded once. The sequenced material came from PBMCs. These receptors were obtained from a woman aged 40 to 50 in good health. Some clones in this sample may be carry-over from other donors' samples.

J is TRBJ2-7 and V is TRBV15, with TRBD2 matching 9 bases. The CDR3 is made up of 16 amino acids. After removal of 0 bases from V and 6 bases from J, the junction contained 9 bases not matched to a gene. The germline V gene has CDR1 LNHNV and CDR2 YYDKDF (reference sequence). This chain's CDR3 is CATSRDPGLATVEQYF. In nucleotides, the CDR3 is TGTGCCACCAGCAGAGATCCCGGACTAGCGACCGTCGAGCAGTACTTC.

This chain uses TRBV30 with TRBJ1-6; possibly TRBD1 for D (5 bases). Trimming stripped 8 bases from V and 5 bases from J, with 25 bases between. Germline V lookup: CDR1 GTSNPN, CDR2 SVGIG (reference sequence). There are 17 residues in the CDR3. The CDR3 is CARKVPGPVHNNSPLHF. The CDR3 DNA reads as TGTGCCCGGAAAGTACCGGGACCCGTCCATAATAATTCACCCCTCCACTTT.

The chain is built from TRBV18 and TRBJ2-7; 8 positions match TRBD1. This CDR3 is 14 amino acids long. J lost 3 bases, V lost 3 bases, and 4 bases had no gene match. Germline CDR1 and CDR2: KGHSH and LQKENI. The DNA of the CDR3 is TGTGCCAGCTCACCCAACGGACAGGGCTACGAGCAGTACTTC. This encodes CASSPNGQGYEQYF.

This clone occurred a few times. The gene calls are TRBV5-6 and TRBJ1-1; D not resolved. From germline, CDR1 is SGHDT and CDR2 YYEEEE. Trimming took 4 bases from V and 4 from J, leaving 8 bases between them. CDR3 length: 12 residues. CDR3 coding DNA: TGTGCCAGCAGCAGACACAGCACTGAAGCTTTCTTT. This encodes CASSRHSTEAFF.

The chain carries TRBV10-3 and TRBJ1-6; D might be TRBD1 (6 bases). The V end was cut by 7 bases, the J end by 6 bases, with 10 bases between. The CDR3 is 13 amino acids. Germline V gene lookup returns CDR1 ENHRY and CDR2 SYGVKD. This CDR3 reads CAITGEGNSPLHF. The DNA for the CDR3 is TGTGCCATCACAGGGGAAGGTAATTCACCCCTCCACTTT.

The V gene is TRBV2, the J gene TRBJ1-2, with 7 bases lining up with TRBD1. Looked up from germline, CDR1 is SNHLY and CDR2 is FYNNEI. Trimming cost V 2 bases and J 7 bases; bases outside gene matches: 4. This CDR3 spans 13 amino acids. The CDR3 DNA reads as TGTGCCAGCAGTGAATCGGCAGGGGGTGGCTACACCTTC. Its protein product is CASSESAGGGYTF. The entire variable domain, with the rest obtained from reference TRBV2 and TRBJ1-2, is as follows: EPEVTQTPSHQVTQMGQEVILRCVPISNHLYFYWYRQILGQKVEFLVSFYNNEISEKSEIFDDQFSVERPDGSNFTLKIRSTKLEDSAMYFCASSESAGGGYTFGSGTRLTVV.

The J gene is TRBJ2-7, the V gene TRBV29-1; a weak D match, TRBD2 (5 bases). The V end lost 4 bases, the J end lost 3 bases, and 7 bases lay between the germline ends. CDR1 and CDR2 from the germline V gene are SQVTM and ANQGSEA. This CDR3 comprises 11 residues. The CDR3 spells CSVGLNYEQYF. CDR3 in DNA: TGCAGCGTTGGACTAAACTACGAGCAGTACTTC.

The chain links TRBV10-2 to TRBJ2-7; 9 bases map to TRBD1. CDR1 and CDR2 from the germline V gene are WSHSY and SAAADI. The CDR3 sequence is 13 residues long. Losses at the gene ends were 8 bases for V and 3 bases for J; bases not matched to a gene: 5. CDR3 coding DNA: TGCGCCAGCGAACAGGGGGCCAGCTACGAGCAGTACTTC. This sequence encodes CASEQGASYEQYF.

The chain is built from TRBV7-3 and TRBJ2-1; D perhaps matches TRBD2 (5 bases). The germline CDR1 and CDR2 sequences are SGHTA and FQGTGA. The CDR3 totals 15 residues. Trimming removed 3 bases from V and 0 bases from J, with 9 bases in between. In DNA form, the CDR3 reads TGTGCCAGCAGCTTCGACGGAGGCTCCTACAATGAGCAGTTCTTC. Translated, it gives CASSFDGGSYNEQFF.

This chain joins TRBV28 and TRBJ1-5, with D maybe TRBD1 (5 bases). This CDR3 has 13 amino acids. V lost 5 bases to trimming and J lost 6 bases, with 11 bases between them. The germline V gene has CDR1 MDHEN and CDR2 SYDVKM. Written as DNA, the CDR3 is TGTGCCAGCAGTAACGAGCAGGGTCAGCCCCAGCATTTT. This translates into CASSNEQGQPQHF.

The chain recombines TRBV4-1 with TRBJ1-4, with 8 nucleotides matching TRBD1. The J segment lost 7 bases and the V segment lost 0 bases, leaving 10 bases of the junction unmatched. Germline V gives CDR1 MGHRA, CDR2 YSYEKL. The CDR3 runs 17 residues. The chain's CDR3 is CASSQDPGGGFGEKLFF. CDR3 DNA sequence: TGCGCCAGCAGCCAAGACCCAGGGGGCGGTTTTGGTGAAAAACTGTTTTTT.

V and J are TRBV7-3 and TRBJ2-2, with a tentative D call TRBD1 (6 bases). The CDR3 sequence is 18 residues long. V was shortened by 3 bases and J by 1 base, with 18 bases between the two germline ends. CDR1 SGHTA and CDR2 FQGTGA come from the germline V gene. CDR3 region: CASSLGSPIGGNTGELFF. CDR3 bases: TGTGCCAGCAGCTTGGGGTCCCCTATAGGGGGGAACACCGGGGAGCTGTTTTTT.

V usage is TRBV15 and J usage is TRBJ2-3, with 7 positions matching TRBD2. The V gene end was trimmed by 5 bases and the J gene end by 8 bases; junction bases not matched to a gene: 7. Germline-derived CDR1 and CDR2 are LNHNV and YYDKDF (reference sequence). The CDR3 covers 13 residues. DNA for the CDR3: TGTGCCACCAGCCTGCCGGGGGGTGGTACGCAGTATTTT. Protein product: CATSLPGGGTQYF. The full variable domain, completed using reference TRBV15 and TRBJ2-3, is DAMVIQNPRYQVTQFGKPVTLSCSQTLNHNVMYWYQQKSSQAPKLLFHYYDKDFNNEADTPDNFQSRRPNTSFCFLDIRSPGLGDTAMYLCATSLPGGGTQYFGPGTRLTVL.

The rearrangement links TRBV28 to TRBJ2-1, with D perhaps given as TRBD1 or TRBD2 (5 bases each). V dropped 5 bases and J dropped 4 bases, with 18 bases sitting between them. This CDR3 has 16 residues. Germline V gives CDR1 MDHEN, CDR2 SYDVKM. In DNA form, the CDR3 reads TGTGCCAGCAGTAGACCGGGGACCGCGATTTACAATGAGCAGTTCTTC. This gives the protein CASSRPGTAIYNEQFF. Full variable domain (rest looked up from reference TRBV28 and TRBJ2-1): DVKVTQSSRYLVKRTGEKVFLECVQDMDHENMFWYRQDPGLGLRLIYFSYDVKMKEKGDIPEGYSVSREKKERFSLILESASTNQTSMYLCASSRPGTAIYNEQFFGPGTRLTVL.

The count of this clone is one. This likely traces to a read error, being one base from a far larger clone. The chain joins TRBV30 to TRBJ1-2, with 7 bases fitting TRBD1. Germline V gene sequence: CDR1 GTSNPN, CDR2 SVGIG (reference sequence). V was pared by 0 bases and J by 7 bases, with 14 bases of the junction left unmatched. This CDR3 region has 16 residues. CDR3 coding DNA: TGTGCCTGGAGTGTCAACCCACAGGGGACTCACTGTGGCTACACCTTC. This encodes CAWSVNPQGTHCGYTF.

This clone is medium-sized (0.01 to 0.1%). The chain links TRBV19 to TRBJ2-1; a possible D gene is TRBD2 (5 bases). The V end was cut by 10 bases, the J end by 4 bases, with 8 bases between. Germline-derived CDR1 and CDR2 are LNHDA and SQIVND (reference sequence). The CDR3 is 11 residues long. Here the CDR3 DNA reads TGTGCCACCCGGGGTTACAATGAGCAGTTCTTC. It encodes CATRGYNEQFF.

Here the CDR3 reads CSVERGGWETQYF. The CDR3 region has the DNA TGCAGCGTTGAAAGAGGTGGTTGGGAGACCCAGTACTTC. The chain employs TRBV29-1 and TRBJ2-5; no definite D call. CDR1 is SQVTM, CDR2 ANQGSEA, per germline. The V end lost 2 bases, the J end lost 5 bases, and 12 bases lay between the germline ends. The CDR3 covers 13 residues. Based on the CDR3 plus reference TRBV29-1 and TRBJ2-5, the full variable domain is SAVISQKPSRDICQRGTSLTIQCQVDSQVTMMFWYRQQPGQSLTLIATANQGSEATYESGFVIDKFPISRPNLTFSTLTVSNMSPEDSSIYLCSVERGGWETQYFGPGTRLLVL.

This rearrangement joins TRBV28 to TRBJ2-7, with D perhaps TRBD2 (5 bases). V dropped 8 bases and J dropped 3 bases, with 8 bases sitting between them. The CDR3 is 11 residues long. The germline V gene encodes CDR1 MDHEN and CDR2 SYDVKM. The CDR3: CASSGDYEQYF. CDR3 in DNA: TGTGCCAGCTCCGGGGACTACGAGCAGTACTTC.

In its sample, this clone was seen once. V is TRBV7-6 and J is TRBJ2-2, with 9 bases matching TRBD2. Losses at the gene ends were 6 bases for V and 6 bases for J; bases not matched to a gene: 14. In germline, CDR1 is SGHVS, CDR2 FNYEAQ. The CDR3 is made up of 17 amino acids. The CDR3 sequence: CASRPTARTSAPGELFF. CDR3 in DNA: TGTGCCAGCAGGCCAACCGCAAGGACTAGCGCTCCCGGGGAGCTGTTTTTT.

This clone was detected once. A much bigger clone sits one base away, suggesting this may be a read error. In the same sample, other DNA sequences code for this CDR3. This chain joins TRBV4-1 and TRBJ1-1; D call uncertain. The CDR3 covers 14 residues. Germline lookup yields CDR1 MGHRA and CDR2 YSYEKL. The CDR3, as DNA: TGCGCCAGCAGCCAAGGTGGGGATAACACCGAAGCTTTCTTT. Translation gives CASSQGGDNTEAFF.

In this sample, this clone turned up once. The CDR3 reads CASSQNRVAYEQYF. In nucleotides, the CDR3 is TGTGCCAGCAGTCAAAATAGAGTAGCCTACGAGCAGTACTTC. The V and J genes are TRBV27 and TRBJ2-7; D is ambiguous. Germline CDR1 MNHEY, CDR2 SMNVEV (reference sequence). The CDR3 covers 14 residues. Trimming removed 5 bases at V and 2 bases at J, with 13 bases between.

A single count supports this clone. The CDR3 loop reads CAWSVGDRAEQYF. Written as DNA, the CDR3 is TGTGCCTGGAGTGTGGGGGACAGGGCCGAGCAGTACTTC. The chain has TRBV30 and TRBJ2-7, with TRBD1 identical over 9 bases. The CDR3 is 13 residues long. J gave up 6 bases and V 0 bases, and 3 bases lay outside the gene matches. Germline CDR1 reads GTSNPN; CDR2 reads SVGIG (reference sequence).

V usage is TRBV10-3 and J usage is TRBJ2-1; 9 bases match TRBD2. This CDR3 comprises 16 residues. Germline V gene data show CDR1 as ENHRY and CDR2 as SYGVKD. The V gene end was trimmed by 3 bases and the J gene end by 7 bases; junction bases not matched to a gene: 10. DNA for the CDR3: TGTGCCATCAGTGACTTAGCGGGAGAGGTACTTAATGAGCAGTTCTTC. This gives the protein CAISDLAGEVLNEQFF.

CDR3 sequence reads: CASSQGDNYEQYF. The CDR3, as DNA: TGCGCCAGCAGCCAAGGGGACAACTACGAGCAGTACTTC. The genes are TRBV4-1 and TRBJ2-7, with D maybe TRBD1 (6 bases). Per the germline V gene, CDR1 is MGHRA and CDR2 is YSYEKL. Between the trimmed V and J ends, which lost 1 base and 3 bases, there was a span of 7 bases. The length of the CDR3 is 13 residues.

This rearrangement joins TRBV21-1 to TRBJ2-5. TRBV21-1 is termed a pseudogene. The CDR3 spans 12 residues. The CDR3 coding sequence is TGTGCCAGCAGCAAAGGGGGTGGTACCCAGTACTTC. Its protein is CASSKGGGTQYF.